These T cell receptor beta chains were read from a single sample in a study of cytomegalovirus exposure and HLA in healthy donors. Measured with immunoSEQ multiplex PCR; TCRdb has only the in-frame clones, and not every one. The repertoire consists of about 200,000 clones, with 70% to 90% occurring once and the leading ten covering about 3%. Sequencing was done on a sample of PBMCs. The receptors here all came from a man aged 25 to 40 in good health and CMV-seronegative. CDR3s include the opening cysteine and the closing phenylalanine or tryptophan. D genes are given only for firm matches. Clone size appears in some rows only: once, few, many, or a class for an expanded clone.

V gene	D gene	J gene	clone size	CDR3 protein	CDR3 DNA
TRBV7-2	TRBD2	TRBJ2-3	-	CASSYVAGGTDTQYF	TGTGCCAGCAGCTATGTAGCGGGGGGCACAGATACGCAGTATTTT
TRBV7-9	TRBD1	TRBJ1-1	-	CASSFRDRGLTEAFF	TGTGCCAGCAGCTTCCGGGACAGGGGGCTCACTGAAGCTTTCTTT
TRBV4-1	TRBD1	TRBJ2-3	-	CASSLGTGRHTDTQYF	TGCGCCAGCAGCCTTGGGACAGGGAGGCACACAGATACGCAGTATTTT
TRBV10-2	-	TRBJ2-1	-	CASSELMGGEQFF	TGCGCCAGCAGTGAGCTTATGGGGGGTGAGCAGTTCTTC
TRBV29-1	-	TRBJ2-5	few	CSVARLREIETQYF	TGCAGCGTTGCCCGTTTGAGGGAGATAGAGACCCAGTACTTC
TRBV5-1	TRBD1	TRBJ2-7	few	CASSVTGDAYEQYF	TGCGCCAGCAGCGTCACAGGGGACGCCTACGAGCAGTACTTC
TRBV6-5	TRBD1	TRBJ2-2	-	CASRSRQGRSGELFF	TGTGCCAGCAGATCCAGACAGGGTAGGTCCGGGGAGCTGTTTTTT
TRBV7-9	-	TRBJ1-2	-	CASSWAGYTF	TGTGCCAGCAGCTGGGCTGGCTACACCTTC
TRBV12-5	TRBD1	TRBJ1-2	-	CASGLQGRGYTF	TGTGCTAGTGGTTTACAGGGGAGAGGCTACACCTTC
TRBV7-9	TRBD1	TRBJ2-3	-	CASSLATTGRDTQYF	TGTGCCAGCAGCTTAGCAACGACAGGGCGAGATACGCAGTATTTT
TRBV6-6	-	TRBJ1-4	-	CASGLGENEKLFF	TGTGCCAGCGGCCTTGGGGAGAATGAAAAACTGTTTTTT
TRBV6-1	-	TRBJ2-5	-	CASSETGGRETQYF	TGTGCCAGCAGTGAAACGGGGGGCCGGGAGACCCAGTACTTC
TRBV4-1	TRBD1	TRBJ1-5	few	CASSQGLRQGQPQHF	TGCGCCAGCAGCCAGGGCCTTAGACAGGGCCAGCCCCAGCATTTT
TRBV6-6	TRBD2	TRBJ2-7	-	CASIDRGEYEQYF	TGTGCCAGCATCGATCGGGGGGAATACGAGCAGTACTTC
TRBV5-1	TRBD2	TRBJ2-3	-	CASSVRPGTSGGTDTQYF	TGCGCCAGCAGCGTGAGGCCCGGGACTAGCGGAGGCACAGATACGCAGTATTTT
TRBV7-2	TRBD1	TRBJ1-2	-	CASSSNPGQGSGYTF	TGTGCCAGCAGCTCGAATCCGGGACAGGGGAGCGGCTACACCTTC
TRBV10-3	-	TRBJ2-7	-	CAITTGGEDEQYF	TGTGCCATCACTACGGGTGGGGAGGACGAGCAGTACTTC
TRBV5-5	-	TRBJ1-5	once	CASSSQAYQPQHF	TGTGCCAGCAGCAGCCAGGCTTATCAGCCCCAGCATTTT
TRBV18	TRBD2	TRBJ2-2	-	CASSPLAGAANTGELFF	TGTGCCAGCTCACCATTAGCGGGGGCGGCGAACACCGGGGAGCTGTTTTTT